These T cell receptor beta chains were read from a single sample in a study of blood T cells in healthy people across ages. TCRdb itself ran the 5' RACE reads through MiXCR, one entry per CDR3 protein. The sample contains about 640,000 distinct CDR3 sequences, 58% of which appear only once. The sample comprised blood. These receptors came from a man aged 55 to 69 in good health. Each CDR3 is given with its conserved first and last residue. Fields, in order: clone size, D gene, J gene, V gene, CDR3 protein, CDR3 DNA. D genes are given only for firm matches. Clone sizes are given selectively: once, few, many, or a class where the clone is expanded.

-,-,TRBJ2-1,TRBV20-1,CSVTGLGGNEQFF,TGCAGTGTGACGGGTTTAGGTGGCAATGAGCAGTTCTTC
-,TRBD1,TRBJ1-2,TRBV15,CATSRDLGGPWGYTF,TGTGCCACCAGCAGAGATCTAGGGGGCCCGTGGGGCTACACCTTC
-,-,TRBJ1-1,TRBV5-1,CASSLADRNTEAFF,TGCGCCAGCAGCTTGGCCGACAGGAACACTGAAGCTTTCTTT
few,-,TRBJ2-5,TRBV11-2,CASSLPPTPETQYF,TGTGCCAGCAGCTTACCGCCCACCCCAGAGACCCAGTACTTC
-,-,TRBJ2-2,TRBV18,CASSPPPSTGELFF,TGTGCCAGCTCACCACCACCCTCTACCGGGGAGCTGTTTTTT
-,TRBD2,TRBJ2-1,TRBV20-1,CSARDQASGSHNEQFF,TGCAGTGCTAGAGACCAGGCTAGCGGGAGCCACAATGAGCAGTTCTTC
-,TRBD2,TRBJ2-3,TRBV6-5,CASSYSGLAGGSDTQYF,TGTGCCAGCAGTTACTCGGGACTAGCGGGGGGATCAGATACGCAGTATTTT
-,-,TRBJ2-3,TRBV6-1,CASRGTITDTQYF,TGTGCCAGCAGAGGGACGATCACAGATACGCAGTATTTT
-,TRBD2,TRBJ2-5,TRBV19,CASSGGEKETQYF,TGTGCCAGCTCCGGGGGGGAGAAAGAGACCCAGTACTTC
-,-,TRBJ2-5,TRBV2,CASSRQEWETQYF,TGTGCCAGCAGCAGACAGGAATGGGAGACCCAGTACTTC
-,-,TRBJ1-2,TRBV5-1,CASSIRTEYGYTF,TGCGCCAGCAGCATCCGGACAGAATATGGCTACACCTTC
-,-,TRBJ1-2,TRBV7-9,CASRQEDNYGHTF,TGTGCCAGCAGACAGGAGGACAACTATGGCCACACCTTC
-,-,TRBJ2-1,TRBV5-1,CASSRLALANEQFF,TGCGCCAGCAGTCGGCTAGCCCTCGCAAATGAGCAGTTCTTC
-,-,TRBJ1-1,TRBV2,CASNIGANTEAFF,TGTGCCAGCAATATCGGGGCAAACACTGAAGCTTTCTTT
-,-,TRBJ2-2,TRBV25-1,CASKRGPDTGELFF,TGTGCCAGCAAACGGGGTCCCGACACCGGGGAGCTGTTTTTT
once,TRBD2,TRBJ2-1,TRBV5-1,CASSPTSGEARNEQFF,TGCGCCAGCAGCCCGACTAGCGGGGAGGCGAGGAATGAGCAGTTCTTC
many,-,TRBJ1-5,TRBV29-1,CSVAATNSNQPQHF,TGCAGCGTTGCGGCCACCAATAGCAATCAGCCCCAGCATTTT
-,-,TRBJ1-1,TRBV7-2,CASSLAAGVEAFF,TGTGCCAGCAGCTTAGCTGCCGGGGTTGAAGCTTTCTTT
-,TRBD2,TRBJ2-5,TRBV4-2,CASSQSSGETQYF,TGTGCCAGCAGCCAATCTAGCGGTGAGACCCAGTACTTC
-,TRBD2,TRBJ2-2,TRBV19,CASQPLAGTGELFF,TGTGCCAGTCAACCCCTAGCGGGCACCGGGGAGCTGTTTTTT
-,-,TRBJ1-4,TRBV10-3,CATRDGNANEKLFF,TGTGCCACCCGTGACGGGAACGCTAATGAAAAACTGTTTTTT
-,-,TRBJ2-4,TRBV9,CASSVAGGGEAKNIQYF,TGTGCCAGCAGCGTAGCAGGGGGGGGCGAAGCCAAAAACATTCAGTACTTC
few,-,TRBJ2-7,TRBV6-1,CATRPGHHEQYF,TGTGCCACCCGGCCAGGGCATCACGAGCAGTACTTC